The clone carrying this T cell receptor (beta chain) was seen only a few times. As yet, its antigen is unknown. This sample was included in a study of T-cell memory formation after mild COVID-19. The study's findings and limits: Confirmation of SARS-CoV-2 specificity was lacking for second-wave clones peaking day 37.

Trimming took 2 bases from V and 5 from J, leaving 18 bases between them. The CDR3 runs 16 residues. Germline values: CDR1 MNHEY, CDR2 SVGEGT. Sample barcodes and UMIs were carried by the TCR alpha and TCR beta cDNA libraries that 5'RACE generated with constant-segment primers. TCRdb recomputed calls from the 5' RACE reads with MiXCR, one row per CDR3 protein. This sample carries some 100,000 distinct CDR3 sequences, around 10% of them seen once, and the ten largest clones take more than 35%. The sequence was collected from a man between 18 and 29 years old who had mild COVID-19 (a few samples of this study predate the infection). Cell type and time point are not known. V and J are TRBV6-2 or TRBV6-3 and TRBJ2-5; D could derive from TRBD1 or TRBD2 (5 bases each). Sequences were obtained from PBMCs or a T cell subset sorted from them (not recorded which). The CDR3 sequence is CASSYEHRQGRETQYF. In DNA form, the CDR3 reads TGTGCCAGCAGTTACGAGCATCGGCAGGGACGGGAGACCCAGTACTTC.